These 21 T cell receptor beta chains were sequenced from one sample in a study of blood T cell repertoires in COVID-19. Repertoires were generated with immunoSEQ multiplex PCR, while TCRdb's copy carries only in-frame clones and drops some. The top ten hold more than 13% of the sample, which has 45,000 or so clones, around 85% seen once. The sequenced material came from peripheral blood. Every receptor here comes from a human donor in a cohort sampled during active COVID-19.

The V and J genes are TRBV10-3 and TRBJ2-7, with 10 bases fitting TRBD2. This CDR3 has 17 residues. V lost 0 bases to trimming and J lost 0 bases; unmatched junction nucleotides: 5. The germline gives CDR1 ENHRY, CDR2 SYGVKD. The CDR3 nucleotides read TGTGCCATCAGTGAGTCGATAGCGGGAGGACTCTCCTACGAGCAGTACTTC. It translates to CAISESIAGGLSYEQYF.

In its sample, this clone was seen a few times. The V and J genes are TRBV28 and TRBJ1-5, with 8 bases aligning to TRBD1. The CDR3 consists of 15 residues. V lost 3 bases to trimming and J lost 5 bases; unmatched junction nucleotides: 6. Germline CDR1 is MDHEN and CDR2 is SYDVKM. The CDR3 here is CASSFSRGHHQPQHF. CDR3 coding DNA: TGTGCCAGCAGTTTTAGCAGGGGGCACCATCAGCCCCAGCATTTT. The variable domain in full, completed from reference TRBV28 and TRBJ1-5, reads DVKVTQSSRYLVKRTGEKVFLECVQDMDHENMFWYRQDPGLGLRLIYFSYDVKMKEKGDIPEGYSVSREKKERFSLILESASTNQTSMYLCASSFSRGHHQPQHFGDGTRLSIL.

A note on this clone: Other DNA sequences of this sample code for an identical CDR3. This chain uses TRBV12-3 or TRBV12-4 with TRBJ2-5; no definite D call. V was pared by 3 bases and J by 5 bases, with 4 bases between. This CDR3 is built from 11 residues. The CDR3 DNA reads TGTGCCAGCAGTTTTGAGGAGACCCAGTACTTC. Translated: CASSFEETQYF.

The rearrangement uses TRBV6-5 and TRBJ1-2, with 7 bases lining up with TRBD1. The V gene's germline CDR1 is MNHEY and CDR2 SVGAGI. This CDR3 is 13 amino acids long. J gave up 4 bases and V 6 bases, and 5 bases lay outside the gene matches. DNA for the CDR3: TGTGCCAGCAGAGGACAGGAGATCTATGGCTACACCTTC. This sequence encodes CASRGQEIYGYTF.

The chain carries TRBV18 and TRBJ2-2; 7 bases line up with TRBD1. The CDR3 extends over 14 amino acids. V shed 2 bases, J shed 3 bases, and the junction held 0 bases outside the gene matches. Germline V lookup: CDR1 KGHSH, CDR2 LQKENI. CDR3 sequence (DNA): TGTGCCAGCTCACCAGGACAGGACACCGGGGAGCTGTTTTTT. Amino acid sequence: CASSPGQDTGELFF.

This clone is medium-sized (0.01 to 0.1%). The chain links TRBV29-1 to TRBJ1-2; a possible D gene is TRBD1 (5 bases). Per the germline V gene, CDR1 is SQVTM and CDR2 is ANQGSEA. Trimming left V 5 bases short and J 8 bases short, with 15 bases between. This CDR3 has 12 amino acids. For the CDR3, the DNA is TGCAGCGTTTCCCCAGGGAAAGGAGGCTACACCTTC. This sequence encodes CSVSPGKGGYTF.

This clone is a singleton in its sample. The chain is built from TRBV6-5 and TRBJ1-1; D not resolved. Trimming stripped 5 bases from V and 1 base from J, with 14 bases between. The germline gives CDR1 MNHEY, CDR2 SVGAGI. The CDR3 has 15 residues. The CDR3 sequence is CASSLSTPPNTEAFF. DNA for the CDR3: TGTGCCAGCAGTCTTAGCACTCCCCCGAACACTGAAGCTTTCTTT.

This rearrangement joins TRBV6-5 to TRBJ1-5; D is ambiguous. Germline CDR1 is MNHEY and CDR2 is SVGAGI. The CDR3 spans 15 residues. Trimming cost V 0 bases and J 2 bases, with 8 bases left between them. The CDR3, as DNA: TGTGCCAGCAGTTACTCGAGACACCGCAATCAGCCCCAGCATTTT. Protein: CASSYSRHRNQPQHF.

The chain recombines TRBV6-5 with TRBJ1-1; D uncertain. Trimming pared 2 bases from V and 0 bases from J, leaving 10 bases between. Germline CDR1 is MNHEY and CDR2 is SVGAGI. This CDR3 comprises 15 residues. The CDR3 sequence: CASSYRDLVNTEAFF. In DNA, the CDR3 is TGTGCCAGCAGTTACCGGGATTTGGTGAACACTGAAGCTTTCTTT.

V gene TRBV5-1 combines with J gene TRBJ2-1; D is unclear. The CDR3 spans 16 residues. Germline values: CDR1 SGHRS, CDR2 YFSETQ. V gave up 6 bases and J gave up 1 base, with 17 bases separating them. CDR3 bases: TGCGCCAGCATTCAAAATCCGAGCACTTCCTACAATGAGCAGTTCTTC. Its protein product is CASIQNPSTSYNEQFF.

The chain employs TRBV11-1 and TRBJ1-1, with 7 bases fitting TRBD1. Germline loops: CDR1 SGHAT, CDR2 FQDESV (reference sequence). The junction had 1 base not matched to a gene; V was cut back by 2 bases and J by 4 bases. The CDR3 extends over 13 amino acids. CDR3 region: CASSLQGGTEAFF. The CDR3 DNA reads as TGTGCCAGCAGCTTACAGGGGGGCACTGAAGCTTTCTTT.

V usage is TRBV4-1 and J usage is TRBJ2-7; perhaps TRBD1 as D (6 bases). Germline assignment: CDR1 MGHRA and CDR2 YSYEKL. The CDR3 has 16 residues. The V end lost 2 bases, the J end lost 2 bases, and 16 bases lay between the germline ends. The CDR3 loop is CASSQLGGQNPYEQYF. In DNA form, the CDR3 reads TGCGCCAGCAGCCAACTTGGCGGACAGAATCCCTACGAGCAGTACTTC.

CDR3 nucleotide sequence: TGTGCCAGCAGTTACCCCCGACTAGCGGGGAATTACAATGAGCAGTTCTTC. It encodes CASSYPRLAGNYNEQFF. This chain joins TRBV6-2 or TRBV6-3 and TRBJ2-1, with TRBD2 identical over 11 bases. The V gene's germline CDR1 is MNHEY and CDR2 SVGEGT. V was clipped by 2 bases and J by 4 bases; unmatched bases: 7. The CDR3 consists of 17 residues.

This clone was picked up one time. The chain employs TRBV13 and TRBJ2-7, with 7 bases lining up with TRBD2. CDR3 length equals 15 residues. V gave up 1 base and J gave up 4 bases; unmatched junction bases: 7. Germline V gene lookup returns CDR1 PRHDT and CDR2 FYEKMQ (reference sequence). CDR3 nucleotide sequence: TGTGCCAGCAGCTTAGACGCTAGCGGAGAGTACGAGCAGTACTTC. Translation: CASSLDASGEYEQYF.

The V call is TRBV19, the J call TRBJ1-1; 11 bases match TRBD1. Per the germline V gene, CDR1 is LNHDA and CDR2 is SQIVND (reference sequence). The CDR3 spans 15 residues. The V segment lost 5 bases and the J segment 0 bases; nucleotides outside the gene matches: 2. The CDR3, as DNA: TGTGCCAGTAGTCGGGACAGGGGGATGAACACTGAAGCTTTCTTT. Translation: CASSRDRGMNTEAFF.

V usage is TRBV7-9 and J usage is TRBJ2-2, with no clear D. The length of the CDR3 is 17 residues. Germline CDR1 SEHNR, CDR2 FQNEAQ (reference sequence). Trimming pared 5 bases from V and 4 bases from J, leaving 20 bases between. CDR3: CASSQPPEQLITGELFF. The CDR3 nucleotides are TGTGCCAGCAGCCAGCCCCCGGAACAGTTGATCACCGGGGAGCTGTTTTTT.

J is TRBJ2-3 and V is TRBV4-2; 9 bases line up with TRBD2. Trimming took 1 base from V and 4 from J; bases not matched to a gene: 6. There are 16 residues in the CDR3. Germline CDR1 reads LGHNA; CDR2 reads YNFKEQ. In DNA form, the CDR3 reads TGTGCCAGCAGCCAAGGGGAGCGGGGGGCACCAGATACGCAGTATTTT. This sequence encodes CASSQGERGAPDTQYF.

The chain links TRBV19 to TRBJ2-7; TRBD2 agrees at 9 bases. CDR1 is LNHDA and CDR2 is SQIVND in the germline V gene (reference sequence). V shed 9 bases and J 1 base; nucleotides not matched to a gene: 4. The CDR3 is 13 residues long. Here the CDR3 DNA reads TGTGCCAGCAGACTAGCGGCTTCCTACGAGCAGTACTTC. It specifies CASRLAASYEQYF.

The rearrangement joins TRBV7-8 to TRBJ1-6; possible D gene TRBD1, 5 bases. Germline assignment: CDR1 SGHVS and CDR2 FQNEAQ. The CDR3 runs 15 residues. Trimming stripped 4 bases from V and 9 bases from J, with 16 bases between. As DNA, the CDR3 is TGTGCCAGCAGCTCCGCCTGGGGGGATAGTTCACCCCTCCACTTT. It translates to CASSSAWGDSSPLHF.

The chain carries TRBV6-1 and TRBJ1-6, with D perhaps matching TRBD1 (6 bases). The germline V gene has CDR1 MNHNS and CDR2 SASEGT. V lost 1 base, J lost 9 bases, and 13 bases lay in between. This CDR3 spans 15 amino acids. The CDR3 sequence: CASSEEQGFLSPLHF. The DNA for the CDR3 is TGTGCCAGCAGTGAAGAACAGGGCTTCCTTTCACCCCTCCACTTT.

The gene calls are TRBV30 and TRBJ1-3; D gene uncertain. V was clipped by 6 bases and J by 0 bases, with 3 bases between them. The CDR3 is made up of 11 amino acids. CDR1 is GTSNPN and CDR2 is SVGIG in the germline V gene (reference sequence). CDR3 DNA sequence: TGTGCCTGCCACTCTGGAAACACCATATATTTT. Translating it yields CACHSGNTIYF.